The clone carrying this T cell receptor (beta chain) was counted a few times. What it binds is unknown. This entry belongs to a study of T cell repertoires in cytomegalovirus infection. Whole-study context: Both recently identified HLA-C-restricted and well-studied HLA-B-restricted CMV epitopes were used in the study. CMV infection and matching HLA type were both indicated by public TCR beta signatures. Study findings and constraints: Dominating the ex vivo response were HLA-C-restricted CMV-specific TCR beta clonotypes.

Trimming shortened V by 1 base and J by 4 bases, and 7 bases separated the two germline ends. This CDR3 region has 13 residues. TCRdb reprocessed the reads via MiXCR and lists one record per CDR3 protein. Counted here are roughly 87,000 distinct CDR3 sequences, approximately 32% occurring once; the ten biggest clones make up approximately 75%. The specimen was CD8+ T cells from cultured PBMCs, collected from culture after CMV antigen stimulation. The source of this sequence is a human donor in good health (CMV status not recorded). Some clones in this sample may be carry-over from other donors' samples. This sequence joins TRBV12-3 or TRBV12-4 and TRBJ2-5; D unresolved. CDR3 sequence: CASSLGVGETQYF. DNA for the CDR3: TGTGCCAGCAGTTTAGGTGTAGGAGAGACCCAGTACTTC.